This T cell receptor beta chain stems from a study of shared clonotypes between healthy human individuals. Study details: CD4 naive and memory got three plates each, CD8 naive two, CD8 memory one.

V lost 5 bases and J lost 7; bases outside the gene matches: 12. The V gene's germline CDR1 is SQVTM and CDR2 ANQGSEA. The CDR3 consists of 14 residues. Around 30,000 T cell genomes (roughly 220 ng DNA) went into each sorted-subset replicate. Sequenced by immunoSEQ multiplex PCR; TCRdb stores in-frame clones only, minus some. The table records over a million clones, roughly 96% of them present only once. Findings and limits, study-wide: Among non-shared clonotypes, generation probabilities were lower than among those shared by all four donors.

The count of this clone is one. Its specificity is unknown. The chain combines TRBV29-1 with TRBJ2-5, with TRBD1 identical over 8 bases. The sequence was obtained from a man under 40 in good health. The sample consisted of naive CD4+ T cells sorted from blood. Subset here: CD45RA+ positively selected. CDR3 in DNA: TGCAGCGTTAGGAACCAGGGGGCGCTGGGGACCCAGTACTTC. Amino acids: CSVRNQGALGTQYF.